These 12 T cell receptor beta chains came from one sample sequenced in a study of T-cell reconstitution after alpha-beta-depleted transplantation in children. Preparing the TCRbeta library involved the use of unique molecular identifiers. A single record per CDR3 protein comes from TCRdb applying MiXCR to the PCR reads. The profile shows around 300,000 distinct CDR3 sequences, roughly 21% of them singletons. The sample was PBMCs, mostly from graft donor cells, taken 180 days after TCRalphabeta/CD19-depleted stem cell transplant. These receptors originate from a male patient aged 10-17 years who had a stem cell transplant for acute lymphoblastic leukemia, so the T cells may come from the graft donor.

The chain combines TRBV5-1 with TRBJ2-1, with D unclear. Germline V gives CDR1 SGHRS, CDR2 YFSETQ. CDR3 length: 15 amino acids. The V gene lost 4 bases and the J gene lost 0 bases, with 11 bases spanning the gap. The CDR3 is CASSKTDYSYNEQFF. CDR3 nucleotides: TGCGCCAGCAGCAAGACCGATTACTCCTACAATGAGCAGTTCTTC. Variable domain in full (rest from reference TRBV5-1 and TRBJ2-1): KAGVTQTPRYLIKTRGQQVTLSCSPISGHRSVSWYQQTPGQGLQFLFEYFSETQRNKGNFPGRFSGRQFSNSRSEMNVSTLELGDSALYLCASSKTDYSYNEQFFGPGTRLTVL.

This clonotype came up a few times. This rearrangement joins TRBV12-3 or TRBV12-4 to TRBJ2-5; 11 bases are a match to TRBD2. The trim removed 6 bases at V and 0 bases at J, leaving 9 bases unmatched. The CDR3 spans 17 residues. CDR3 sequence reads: CASSSLGLAANQETQYF. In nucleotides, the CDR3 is TGTGCCAGCAGCAGTTTGGGACTAGCGGCGAACCAAGAGACCCAGTACTTC.

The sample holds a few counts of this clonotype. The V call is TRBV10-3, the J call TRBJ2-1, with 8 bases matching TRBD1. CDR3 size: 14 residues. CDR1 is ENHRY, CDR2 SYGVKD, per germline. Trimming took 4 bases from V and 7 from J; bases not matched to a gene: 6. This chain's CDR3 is CAISAGTGINEQFF. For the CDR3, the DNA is TGTGCCATCAGTGCCGGGACAGGAATAAATGAGCAGTTCTTC.

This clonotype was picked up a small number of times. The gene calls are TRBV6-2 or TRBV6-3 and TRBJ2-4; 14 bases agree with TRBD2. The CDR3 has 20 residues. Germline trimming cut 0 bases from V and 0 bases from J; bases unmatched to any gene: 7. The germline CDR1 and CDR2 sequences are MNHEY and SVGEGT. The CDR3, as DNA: TGTGCCAGCAGTTACTCGTTCAGACTAGCGGGAGGGAAAGCCAAAAACATTCAGTACTTC. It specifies CASSYSFRLAGGKAKNIQYF.

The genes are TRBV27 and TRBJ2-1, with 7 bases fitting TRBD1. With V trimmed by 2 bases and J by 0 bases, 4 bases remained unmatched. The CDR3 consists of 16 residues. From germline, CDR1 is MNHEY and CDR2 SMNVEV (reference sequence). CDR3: CASSLEAGGSYNEQFF. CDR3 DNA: TGTGCCAGCAGTTTAGAGGCAGGGGGCTCCTACAATGAGCAGTTCTTC.

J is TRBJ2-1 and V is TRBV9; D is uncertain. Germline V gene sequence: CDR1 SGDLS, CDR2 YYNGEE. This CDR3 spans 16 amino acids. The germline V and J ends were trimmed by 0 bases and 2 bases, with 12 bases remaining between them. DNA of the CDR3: TGTGCCAGCAGCGTAGAGGTTGGCGTTCCCTACAATGAGCAGTTCTTC. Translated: CASSVEVGVPYNEQFF.

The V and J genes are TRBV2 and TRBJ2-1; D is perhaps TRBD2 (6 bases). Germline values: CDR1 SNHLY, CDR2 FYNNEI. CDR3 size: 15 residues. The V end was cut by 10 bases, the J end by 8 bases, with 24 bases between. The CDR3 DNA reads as TGTGCCACCCGAACCCAGGCTAGCGTAATTGATGAGCAGTTCTTC. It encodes CATRTQASVIDEQFF. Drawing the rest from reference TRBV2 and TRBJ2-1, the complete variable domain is EPEVTQTPSHQVTQMGQEVILRCVPISNHLYFYWYRQILGQKVEFLVSFYNNEISEKSEIFDDQFSVERPDGSNFTLKIRSTKLEDSAMYFCATRTQASVIDEQFFGPGTRLTVL.

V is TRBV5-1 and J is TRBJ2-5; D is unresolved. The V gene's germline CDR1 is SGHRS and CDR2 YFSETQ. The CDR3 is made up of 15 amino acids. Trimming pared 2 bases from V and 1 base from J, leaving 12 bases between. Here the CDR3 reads CASSFIPLSQETQYF. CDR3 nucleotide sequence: TGCGCCAGCAGCTTTATCCCGTTATCCCAAGAGACCCAGTACTTC.

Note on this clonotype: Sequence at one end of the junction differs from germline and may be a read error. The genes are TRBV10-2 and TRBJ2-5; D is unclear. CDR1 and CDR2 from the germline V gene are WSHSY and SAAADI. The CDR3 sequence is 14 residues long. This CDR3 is CARSVWGIDETQYF. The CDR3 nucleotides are TGCGCCAGAAGTGTGTGGGGAATTGACGAGACCCAGTACTTC.

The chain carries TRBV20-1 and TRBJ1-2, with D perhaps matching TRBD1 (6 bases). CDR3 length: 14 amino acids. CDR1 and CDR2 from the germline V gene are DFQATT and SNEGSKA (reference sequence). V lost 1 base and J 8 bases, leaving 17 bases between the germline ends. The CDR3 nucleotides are TGCAGTGCTAGAGGGAGGACCACAGGGAAGGGCTACACCTTC. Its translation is CSARGRTTGKGYTF.

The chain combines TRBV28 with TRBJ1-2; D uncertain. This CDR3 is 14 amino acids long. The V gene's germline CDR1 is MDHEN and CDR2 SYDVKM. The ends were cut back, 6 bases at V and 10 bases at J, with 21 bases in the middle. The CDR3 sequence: CASSPRSNYGLYTF. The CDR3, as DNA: TGTGCCAGCAGCCCCAGGTCCAACTATGGCCTCTACACCTTC.

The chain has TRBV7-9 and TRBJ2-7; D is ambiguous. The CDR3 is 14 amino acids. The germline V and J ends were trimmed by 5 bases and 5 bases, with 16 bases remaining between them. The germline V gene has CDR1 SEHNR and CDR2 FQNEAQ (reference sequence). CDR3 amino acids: CASSPIGRANEQYF. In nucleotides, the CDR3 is TGTGCCAGCAGCCCGATTGGACGCGCCAACGAGCAGTACTTC.